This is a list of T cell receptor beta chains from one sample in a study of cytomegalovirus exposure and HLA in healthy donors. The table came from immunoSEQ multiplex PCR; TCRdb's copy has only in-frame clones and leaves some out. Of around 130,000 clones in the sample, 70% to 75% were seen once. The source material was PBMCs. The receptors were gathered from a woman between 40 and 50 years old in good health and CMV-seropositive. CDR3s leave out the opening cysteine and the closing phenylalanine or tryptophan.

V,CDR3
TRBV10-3,AISEARAGTGTETQY
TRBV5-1,ASSLRAGGPGEQF
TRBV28,ASIPGHKSSYEQY
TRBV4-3,ASSQETGIDYGYT
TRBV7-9,ASIHPGGADYGYT
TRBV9,ASSAARLAGGQETQY
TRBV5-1,ASSSTGAPRAGGQETQY
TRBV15,ATSRAEYTGNSYNEQF
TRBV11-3,ASSSQGYTEAF
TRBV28,ASSASGGDRVRLAGNTIY
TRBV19,ATSRSSGANVLT
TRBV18,ASSPEENTEAF
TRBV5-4,ASSLYLNTEAF
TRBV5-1,ASRYGGQNYEQY
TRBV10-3,AISEPPLGEQY
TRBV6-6,ASSPKDRGNSPLH
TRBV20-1,SAPDWYEQY
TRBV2,ASRQTGGRTYEQY
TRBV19,ASSRPGQGSFEAF
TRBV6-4,ASSAVRESRGNTIY
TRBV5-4,ASSFSRLAEKETQY
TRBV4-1,ASSQEEGTGNPKNIQY
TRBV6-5,ASSPEWTLQETQY
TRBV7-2,ASSLSQGGQPQH
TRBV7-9,ASSRRGTAHGNCTEAF
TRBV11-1,ASSFGRSPLH
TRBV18,ASSPRDNEQF
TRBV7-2,ASSLVSTEAF
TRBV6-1,ASSRARDNVYGYT
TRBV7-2,ASSLTPGLAGVEQY
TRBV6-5,ASRLQGARLRGYT
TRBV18,ASSPPGTSGFNEQF
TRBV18,ASSQGGTNEKLF
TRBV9,ASSALQVSGNEQF